These 27 T cell receptor beta chains were all obtained from the same sample, sequenced in a study of T cell responses to AZD1222 COVID-19 vaccine. Here immunoSEQ multiplex PCR was the method, and the copy in TCRdb shows in-frame clones only, minus some. The profile covers roughly 150,000 clones, with around 92% appearing a single time and 1.1% to 1.5% taken by the ten largest. The sample was peripheral blood, taken on day 0 of AZD1222 vaccination. These receptors were obtained from an adult in good health.

The chain is built from TRBV2 and TRBJ1-4; no firm D call. Trimming removed 4 bases from V and 4 bases from J, with 13 bases in between. This CDR3 contains 15 residues. In germline, CDR1 is SNHLY, CDR2 FYNNEI. The CDR3 DNA follows: TGTGCCAGCAGTGCCGGCGGGGTACTTAATGAAAAACTGTTTTTT. This encodes CASSAGGVLNEKLFF.

J is TRBJ1-1 and V is TRBV18; weak D call: TRBD1 (5 bases). Germline V gives CDR1 KGHSH, CDR2 LQKENI. V gave up 5 bases and J gave up 5 bases, with 12 bases separating them. CDR3 length equals 13 residues. The CDR3 nucleotides read TGTGCCAGCTCAAGCGGGGGGTTGACTGAAGCTTTCTTT. This codes for CASSSGGLTEAFF.

CDR3 region: CASSVALGGHGYTF. Here the CDR3 DNA reads TGTGCCAGCAGCGTAGCGCTAGGGGGCCATGGCTACACCTTC. V gene TRBV9 combines with J gene TRBJ1-2; 7 nucleotides match TRBD1. V trimming: 0 bases; J trimming: 6 bases; junction bases outside the gene matches: 5. In germline, CDR1 is SGDLS, CDR2 YYNGEE. The CDR3 runs 14 residues.

V usage is TRBV29-1 and J usage is TRBJ2-5; D may be TRBD2 (5 bases). Germline CDR1 reads SQVTM; CDR2 reads ANQGSEA. The ends were cut back, 3 bases at V and 5 bases at J, with 10 bases in the middle. This CDR3 comprises 12 residues. The CDR3 DNA reads TGCAGCGTTGACACTAGTGGGGAGACCCAGTACTTC. This gives the protein CSVDTSGETQYF.

The rearrangement joins TRBV5-1 to TRBJ2-4; tentatively, D is TRBD2 (5 bases). CDR1 is SGHRS, CDR2 YFSETQ, per germline. V was cut by 7 bases and J by 0 bases, with 17 bases left in between. The CDR3 length is 16 residues. The CDR3 DNA sequence: TGCGCCAGCGGACCGTCCTCGGCGGGAGCCAAAAACATTCAGTACTTC. Translation: CASGPSSAGAKNIQYF.

The rearrangement uses TRBV5-4 and TRBJ2-1; 8 bases are shared with TRBD1. CDR1 is SGHNT, CDR2 YYREEE, per germline (reference sequence). This CDR3 contains 15 residues. After removal of 4 bases from V and 2 bases from J, the junction contained 5 bases not matched to a gene. The CDR3 region has the DNA TGTGCCAGCAGCATCGGACAGGGCCCCTACAATGAGCAGTTCTTC. Translation gives CASSIGQGPYNEQFF.

The genes are TRBV30 and TRBJ1-2, with TRBD1 matching over 8 bases. Losses at the gene ends were 0 bases for V and 8 bases for J; bases not matched to a gene: 14. The CDR3 runs to 16 residues. From germline, CDR1 is GTSNPN and CDR2 SVGIG (reference sequence). CDR3 coding DNA: TGTGCCTGGAGTGTACCCCCCGACAGGGGCTGGCGGGGCTACACCTTC. Its translation: CAWSVPPDRGWRGYTF.

This chain uses TRBV5-1 with TRBJ2-3, with 9 bases matching TRBD2. CDR1 SGHRS and CDR2 YFSETQ come from the germline V gene. Trimming removed 3 bases from V and 4 bases from J; junction bases left unmatched: 6. There are 15 residues in the CDR3. CDR3: CASSYLAGAPDTQYF. The CDR3 DNA sequence: TGCGCCAGCAGCTATTTAGCGGGAGCCCCAGATACGCAGTATTTT.

The V and J genes are TRBV27 and TRBJ2-1; 8 bases agree with TRBD2. V lost 4 bases and J lost 8; bases outside the gene matches: 7. The germline gives CDR1 MNHEY, CDR2 SMNVEV (reference sequence). The CDR3 spans 14 residues. The CDR3, as DNA: TGTGCCAGCAGTTACGGACTAGCAGTCCATGAGCAGTTCTTC. Its protein is CASSYGLAVHEQFF.

The rearrangement links TRBV5-1 to TRBJ2-3; 12 bases agree with TRBD2. This CDR3 is built from 14 residues. The V and J ends lost 2 bases and 6 bases, in that order; junction bases with no gene match: 1. Germline V CDR1 and CDR2: SGHRS, YFSETQ. CDR3 in DNA: TGCGCCAGCAGCTTAACTAGCGGGAGGGATACGCAGTATTTT. Its protein product is CASSLTSGRDTQYF.

The V call is TRBV2, the J call TRBJ2-3, with D hard to call. Germline-derived CDR1 and CDR2 are SNHLY and FYNNEI. This CDR3 is built from 14 residues. V was trimmed by 5 bases and J by 0 bases, leaving 9 bases between them. Here the CDR3 DNA reads TGTGCCAGCAGTCAGGACCGCAGCACAGATACGCAGTATTTT. Protein: CASSQDRSTDTQYF.

The gene calls are TRBV9 and TRBJ2-1; 8 nucleotides align to TRBD2. J lost 7 bases, V lost 3 bases, and 12 bases had no gene match. Germline CDR1 SGDLS, CDR2 YYNGEE. The length of the CDR3 is 16 residues. This CDR3 is CASSAWTAGGGNEQFF. The CDR3 nucleotides are TGTGCCAGCAGCGCTTGGACCGCCGGCGGGGGGAATGAGCAGTTCTTC.

This clone was counted only a few times. The rearrangement joins TRBV30 to TRBJ1-1; no reliable D call. The CDR3 is made up of 13 amino acids. V was shortened by 2 bases and J by 2 bases, with 9 bases between the two germline ends. From germline, CDR1 is GTSNPN and CDR2 SVGIG (reference sequence). CDR3 protein: CAWSRLSNTEAFF. The CDR3 DNA reads as TGTGCCTGGAGTCGGCTATCTAACACTGAAGCTTTCTTT.

The rearrangement links TRBV5-6 to TRBJ1-2, with D tentatively TRBD1 (5 bases). V gave up 4 bases and J gave up 0 bases, with 13 bases separating them. Germline lookup yields CDR1 SGHDT and CDR2 YYEEEE. This CDR3 contains 15 residues. The CDR3 is CASSRDGSANYGYTF. The DNA of the CDR3 is TGTGCCAGCAGCCGGGACGGCTCAGCTAACTATGGCTACACCTTC.

This chain links TRBV15 with TRBJ1-2; no clear D. The germline CDR1 and CDR2 sequences are LNHNV and YYDKDF (reference sequence). V was pared by 0 bases and J by 8 bases, with 7 bases between. The CDR3 sequence is 12 residues long. The chain's CDR3 is CATSRDRPGYTF. The CDR3 bases are TGTGCCACCAGCAGAGATCGACCGGGCTACACCTTC. The variable domain in full, with the rest retrieved from reference TRBV15 and TRBJ1-2, is DAMVIQNPRYQVTQFGKPVTLSCSQTLNHNVMYWYQQKSSQAPKLLFHYYDKDFNNEADTPDNFQSRRPNTSFCFLDIRSPGLGDTAMYLCATSRDRPGYTFGSGTRLTVV.

V and J are TRBV11-2 and TRBJ2-3, with D maybe TRBD1 (6 bases). In germline, CDR1 is SGHAT, CDR2 FQNNGV. The V and J ends lost 4 bases and 7 bases respectively, with 15 bases between them. The CDR3 covers 14 residues. CDR3 DNA: TGTGCCAGCAGCTCAGTCCTCCGGGACAATACGCAGTATTTT. The encoded protein is CASSSVLRDNTQYF.

This clone is a singleton in its sample. This sequence joins TRBV20-1 and TRBJ2-1, with D uncertain. V dropped 2 bases and J dropped 5 bases, with 4 bases sitting between them. This CDR3 has 11 residues. Germline CDR1 and CDR2: DFQATT and SNEGSKA (reference sequence). The CDR3 is CSARPHNEQFF. The CDR3 DNA is TGCAGTGCTAGACCGCACAATGAGCAGTTCTTC.

The rearrangement uses TRBV6-5 and TRBJ1-1, with unresolved D. The germline V and J ends were trimmed by 7 bases and 3 bases, with 18 bases remaining between them. The CDR3 is 15 residues long. From germline, CDR1 is MNHEY and CDR2 SVGAGI. CDR3 in amino acids: CASTSRAASDTEAFF. The CDR3 bases are TGTGCCAGCACCTCAAGGGCGGCCAGCGACACTGAAGCTTTCTTT.

V is TRBV7-9 and J is TRBJ1-4; D is unclear. This CDR3 spans 13 amino acids. Trimming removed 0 bases at V and 1 base at J, with 0 bases between. Looked up from germline, CDR1 is SEHNR and CDR2 is FQNEAQ (reference sequence). This CDR3 reads CASSLATNEKLFF. Written as DNA, the CDR3 is TGTGCCAGCAGCTTAGCAACTAATGAAAAACTGTTTTTT.

This clone was recorded once. The rearrangement joins TRBV7-8 to TRBJ2-7, with TRBD1 matching over 9 bases. There are 15 residues in the CDR3. CDR1 and CDR2 from the germline V gene are SGHVS and FQNEAQ. The ends lost 1 base at V and 1 base at J; junction bases unmatched: 2. CDR3 sequence reads: CASSLGQGVSYEQYF. The CDR3 nucleotides read TGTGCCAGCAGCTTAGGACAGGGGGTTTCCTACGAGCAGTACTTC.

J is TRBJ1-4 and V is TRBV7-9, with 8 bases fitting TRBD1. There are 13 residues in the CDR3. V lost 5 bases to trimming and J lost 8 bases; unmatched junction nucleotides: 4. Germline V lookup: CDR1 SEHNR, CDR2 FQNEAQ (reference sequence). The CDR3 nucleotides read TGTGCCAGCAGCGCGACAGGGGTGGAAAAACTGTTTTTT. Translated, it gives CASSATGVEKLFF.

The J gene is TRBJ1-5, the V gene TRBV20-1; perhaps TRBD1 as D (6 bases). From germline, CDR1 is DFQATT and CDR2 SNEGSKA (reference sequence). Trimming pared 3 bases from V and 4 bases from J, leaving 7 bases between. This CDR3 region has 12 residues. This CDR3 reads CSASRGNQPQHF. The DNA of the CDR3 is TGCAGTGCTAGTAGGGGGAATCAGCCCCAGCATTTT.

The chain carries TRBV18 and TRBJ1-6, with D possibly matching TRBD1 (6 bases). The CDR3 is 15 residues long. CDR1 is KGHSH, CDR2 LQKENI, per germline. Deletions cut 2 bases from V and 7 bases from J, with 12 bases between. The CDR3 DNA sequence: TGTGCCAGCTCACCAGGAGGGGGGGAGAATTCACCCCTCCACTTT. Translating it yields CASSPGGGENSPLHF.

The rearrangement links TRBV18 to TRBJ1-6, with 9 bases lining up with TRBD1. The junction had 8 bases not matched to a gene; V was cut back by 3 bases and J by 8 bases. The CDR3 totals 16 residues. The germline CDR1 and CDR2 sequences are KGHSH and LQKENI. CDR3 DNA sequence: TGTGCCAGCTCACCGTTGGGACAGGGTGGGGATTCACCCCTCCACTTT. Translating it yields CASSPLGQGGDSPLHF.

The chain has TRBV5-1 and TRBJ2-1, with D unclear. Germline V gene lookup returns CDR1 SGHRS and CDR2 YFSETQ. This CDR3 contains 14 residues. V was trimmed by 0 bases and J by 2 bases, leaving 6 bases between them. CDR3 DNA sequence: TGCGCCAGCAGCTTGGATGTGACCTACAATGAGCAGTTCTTC. Encoded protein: CASSLDVTYNEQFF.

The J gene is TRBJ2-3, the V gene TRBV3-1 (or the pseudogene TRBV3-2); TRBD2 aligns across 8 bases. The CDR3 contains 13 residues. J was trimmed by 4 bases and V by 4 bases; bases with no gene match: 1. Germline assignment: CDR1 LGHDT and CDR2 YNNKEL (reference sequence). The CDR3 loop is CASSPGRADTQYF. The CDR3, as DNA: TGTGCCAGCAGCCCCGGGAGGGCAGATACGCAGTATTTT.

The chain combines TRBV27 with TRBJ2-7, with 12 bases that match TRBD1. J lost 6 bases, V lost 3 bases, and 6 bases had no gene match. The CDR3 length is 15 residues. The germline gives CDR1 MNHEY, CDR2 SMNVEV (reference sequence). The CDR3 is CASSFPGTGGSEQYF. CDR3 bases: TGTGCCAGCAGTTTCCCCGGGACAGGGGGCAGCGAGCAGTACTTC.